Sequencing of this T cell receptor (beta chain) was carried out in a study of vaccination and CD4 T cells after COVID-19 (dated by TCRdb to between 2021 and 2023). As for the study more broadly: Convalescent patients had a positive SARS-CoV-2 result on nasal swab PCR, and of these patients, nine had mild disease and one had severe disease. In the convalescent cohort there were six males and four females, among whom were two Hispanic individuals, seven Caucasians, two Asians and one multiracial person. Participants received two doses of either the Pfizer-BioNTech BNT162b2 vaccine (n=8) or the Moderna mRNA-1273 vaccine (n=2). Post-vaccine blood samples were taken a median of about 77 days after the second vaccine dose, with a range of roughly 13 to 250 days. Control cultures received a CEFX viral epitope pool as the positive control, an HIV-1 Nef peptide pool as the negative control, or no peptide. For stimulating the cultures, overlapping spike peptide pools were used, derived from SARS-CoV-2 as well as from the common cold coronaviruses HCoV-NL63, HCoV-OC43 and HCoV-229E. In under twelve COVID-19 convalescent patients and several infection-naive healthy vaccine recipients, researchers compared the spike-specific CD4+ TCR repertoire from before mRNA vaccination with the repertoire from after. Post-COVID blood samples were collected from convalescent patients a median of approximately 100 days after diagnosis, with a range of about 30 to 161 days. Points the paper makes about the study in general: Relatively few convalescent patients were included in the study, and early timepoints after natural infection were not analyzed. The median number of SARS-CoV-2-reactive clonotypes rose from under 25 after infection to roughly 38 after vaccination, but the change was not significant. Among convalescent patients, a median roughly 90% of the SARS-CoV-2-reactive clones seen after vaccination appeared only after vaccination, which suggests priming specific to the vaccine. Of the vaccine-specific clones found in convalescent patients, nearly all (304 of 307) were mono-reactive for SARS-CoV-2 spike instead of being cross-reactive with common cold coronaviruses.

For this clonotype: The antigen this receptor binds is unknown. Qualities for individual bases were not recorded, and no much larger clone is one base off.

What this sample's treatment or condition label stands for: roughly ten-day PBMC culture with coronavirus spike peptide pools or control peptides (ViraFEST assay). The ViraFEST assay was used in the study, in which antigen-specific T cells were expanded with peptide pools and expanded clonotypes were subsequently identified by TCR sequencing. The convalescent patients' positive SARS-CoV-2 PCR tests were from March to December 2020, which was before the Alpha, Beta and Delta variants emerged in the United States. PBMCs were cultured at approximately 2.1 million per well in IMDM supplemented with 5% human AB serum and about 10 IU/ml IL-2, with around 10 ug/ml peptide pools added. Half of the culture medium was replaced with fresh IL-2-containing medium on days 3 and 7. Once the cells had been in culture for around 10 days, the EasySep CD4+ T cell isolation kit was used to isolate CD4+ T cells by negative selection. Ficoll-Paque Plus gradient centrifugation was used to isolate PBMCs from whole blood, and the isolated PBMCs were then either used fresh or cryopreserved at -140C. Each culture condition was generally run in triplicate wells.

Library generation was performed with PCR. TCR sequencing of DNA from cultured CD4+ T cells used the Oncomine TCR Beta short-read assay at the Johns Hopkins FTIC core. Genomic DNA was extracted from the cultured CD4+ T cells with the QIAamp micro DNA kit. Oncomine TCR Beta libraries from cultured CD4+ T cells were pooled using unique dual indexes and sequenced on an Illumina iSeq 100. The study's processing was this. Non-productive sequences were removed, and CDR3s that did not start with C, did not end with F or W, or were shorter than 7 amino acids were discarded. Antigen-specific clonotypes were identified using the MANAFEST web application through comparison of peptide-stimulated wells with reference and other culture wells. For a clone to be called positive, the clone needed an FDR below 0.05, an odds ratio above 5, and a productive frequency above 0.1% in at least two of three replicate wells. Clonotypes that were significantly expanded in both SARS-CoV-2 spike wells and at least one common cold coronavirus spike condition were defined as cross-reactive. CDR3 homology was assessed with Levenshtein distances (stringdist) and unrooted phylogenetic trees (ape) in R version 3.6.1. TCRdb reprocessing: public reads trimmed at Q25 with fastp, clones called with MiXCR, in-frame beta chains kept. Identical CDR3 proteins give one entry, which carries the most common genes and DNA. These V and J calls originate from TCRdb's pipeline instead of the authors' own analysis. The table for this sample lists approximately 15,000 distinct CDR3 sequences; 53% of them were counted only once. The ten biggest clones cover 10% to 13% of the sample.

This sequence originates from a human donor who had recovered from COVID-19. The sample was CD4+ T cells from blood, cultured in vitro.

The DNA sequence is as follows: TGCGCCAGCAGCGGACAGGTCAACACTGAAGCTTTCTTT. This encodes CASSGQVNTEAFF. The sequence is built from TRBV5-1 and TRBJ1-1, with 7 central nucleotides matching TRBD1. CDR1 and CDR2 were assigned from the germline V gene as SGHRS and YFSETQ. The CDR3 has 13 amino acids, counting the end cysteine and phenylalanine. This entry keeps only the CDR3 DNA: 39 bases, framed from base 1. The junction shows trimming of 4 bases on V and 2 bases on J, and the gene matches do not reach 2 bases of it.